This TCR beta chain was captured in a study of post-analysis software for immune sequencing data. Study-level results: Roughly five TRBV segments were more frequent in patients than controls; TRBV5-6, TRBV5-1 and TRBV20-1 belonged to this group.

As regards this clonotype: What it binds is unknown.

Germline assignment: CDR1 SQVTM and CDR2 ANQGSEA. V dropped 4 bases and J dropped 7; count of bases not matched to a gene: 9. The CDR3 covers 14 residues. TCR beta cDNA libraries included unique molecular identifiers. Between roughly 0.95 and 10 million T cells gave rise to 500,000 to 650,000 cDNA molecules. TCRdb redid the calling of the PCR reads with MiXCR, one entry per CDR3 protein. The data show around 700,000 distinct CDR3 sequences, 55% to 60% seen once. The TCR comes from a girl aged 2 to 10 with multiple sclerosis. Sequenced: blood. J is TRBJ1-2 and V is TRBV29-1; 10 bases line up with TRBD1. This CDR3 is CSVGRDRGLGGYTF. The CDR3 nucleotides read TGCAGCGTTGGAAGAGACAGGGGGCTTGGTGGCTACACCTTC.